This T cell receptor (beta chain) was identified during a study of blood T cells in healthy people across ages. V lost 2 bases, J lost 2 bases, and 12 bases lay in between. The CDR3 is 15 residues long. The germline CDR1 and CDR2 sequences are LGHNA and YNFKEQ. The use of a sample-barcoded 5' primer and a J-beta primer mix characterized a second PCR of about 7 to 12 cycles. TCRdb recomputed calls from the 5' RACE reads with MiXCR, one row per CDR3 protein. The repertoire has about 1.8 million distinct CDR3 sequences, 40% to 55% of them found once; the top ten carry around 2.1%. The rearrangement joins TRBV4-2 to TRBJ2-5; D is unclear. The receptor's source is a woman in her thirties or forties in good health. The sequencing sample was made of blood. CDR3 in DNA: TGTGCCAGCAGCCAATCGGCGTCAACGCAAGAGACCCAGTACTTC. Protein sequence: CASSQSASTQETQYF.